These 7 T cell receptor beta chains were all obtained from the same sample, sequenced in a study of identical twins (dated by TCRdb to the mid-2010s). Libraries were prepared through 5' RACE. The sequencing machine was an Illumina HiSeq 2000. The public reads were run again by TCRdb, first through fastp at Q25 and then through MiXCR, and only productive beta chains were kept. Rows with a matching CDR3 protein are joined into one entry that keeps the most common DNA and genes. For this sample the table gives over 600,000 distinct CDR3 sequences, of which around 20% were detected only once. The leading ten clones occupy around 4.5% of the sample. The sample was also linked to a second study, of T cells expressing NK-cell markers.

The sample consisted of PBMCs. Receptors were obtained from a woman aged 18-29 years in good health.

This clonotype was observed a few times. CDR3 bases: TGCGCCAGCAGCTTGCCAGCGGGGGGGCACGAGAAGTTCTTC. Translated: CASSLPAGGHEKFF. The J gene is TRBJ2-1, the V gene TRBV5-1; TRBD2 matches 10 bases. Germline-derived CDR1 and CDR2 are SGHRS and YFSETQ. Unmatched junction bases numbered 9, after V lost 1 base and J lost 14 bases. CDR3 length: 14 residues.

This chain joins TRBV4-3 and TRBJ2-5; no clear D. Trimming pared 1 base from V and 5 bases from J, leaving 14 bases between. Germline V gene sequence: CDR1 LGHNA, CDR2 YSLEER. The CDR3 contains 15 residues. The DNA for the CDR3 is TGCGCCAGCAGCCAAGGAACTAAGGGCCAGGAGACCCAGTACTTC. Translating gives CASSQGTKGQETQYF.

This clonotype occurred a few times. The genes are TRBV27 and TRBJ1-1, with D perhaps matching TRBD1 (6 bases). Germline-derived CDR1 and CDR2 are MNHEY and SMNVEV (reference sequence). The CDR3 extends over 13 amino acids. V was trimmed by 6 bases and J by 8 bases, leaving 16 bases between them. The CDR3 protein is CASSRNRELEAFF. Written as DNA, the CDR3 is TGTGCCAGCAGCCGGAACAGGGAATTAGAAGCTTTCTTT.

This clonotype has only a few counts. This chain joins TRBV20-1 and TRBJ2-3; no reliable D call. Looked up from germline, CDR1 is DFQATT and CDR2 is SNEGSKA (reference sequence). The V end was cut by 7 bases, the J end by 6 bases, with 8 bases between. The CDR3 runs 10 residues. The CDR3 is CSVPVDTQYF. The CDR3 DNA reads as TGCAGTGTGCCGGTGGATACGCAGTATTTT.

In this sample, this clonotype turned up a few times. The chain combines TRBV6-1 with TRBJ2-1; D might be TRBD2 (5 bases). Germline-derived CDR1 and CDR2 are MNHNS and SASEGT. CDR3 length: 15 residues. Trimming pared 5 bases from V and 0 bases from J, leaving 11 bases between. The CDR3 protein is CASSRTGSSYNEQFF. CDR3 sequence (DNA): TGTGCCAGCAGTCGGACGGGGAGCTCCTACAATGAGCAGTTCTTC.

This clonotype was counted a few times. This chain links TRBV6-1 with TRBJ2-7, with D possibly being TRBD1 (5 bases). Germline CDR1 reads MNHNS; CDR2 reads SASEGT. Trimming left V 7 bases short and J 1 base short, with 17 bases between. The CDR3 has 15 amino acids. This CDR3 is CASKGAATDSYEQYF. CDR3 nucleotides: TGTGCCAGCAAAGGGGCCGCGACAGATTCCTACGAGCAGTACTTC.

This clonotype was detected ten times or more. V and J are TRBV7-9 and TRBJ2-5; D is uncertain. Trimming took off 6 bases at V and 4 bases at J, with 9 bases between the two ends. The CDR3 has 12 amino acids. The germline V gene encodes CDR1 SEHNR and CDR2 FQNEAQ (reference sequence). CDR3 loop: CASSLYGETQYF. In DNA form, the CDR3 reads TGTGCCAGCAGTTTATATGGAGAGACCCAGTACTTC.